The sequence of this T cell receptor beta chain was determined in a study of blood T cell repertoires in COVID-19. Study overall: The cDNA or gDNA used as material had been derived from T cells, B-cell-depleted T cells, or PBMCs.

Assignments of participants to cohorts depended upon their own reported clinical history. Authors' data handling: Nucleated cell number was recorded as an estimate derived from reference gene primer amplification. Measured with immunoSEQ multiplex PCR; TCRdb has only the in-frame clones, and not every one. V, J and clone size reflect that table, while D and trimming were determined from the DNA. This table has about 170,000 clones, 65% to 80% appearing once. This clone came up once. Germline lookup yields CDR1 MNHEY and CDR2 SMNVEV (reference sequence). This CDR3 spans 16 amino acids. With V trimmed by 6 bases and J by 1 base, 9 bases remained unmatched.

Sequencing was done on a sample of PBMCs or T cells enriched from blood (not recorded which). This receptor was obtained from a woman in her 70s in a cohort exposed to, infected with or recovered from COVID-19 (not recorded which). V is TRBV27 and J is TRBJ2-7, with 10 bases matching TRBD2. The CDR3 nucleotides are TGTGCCAGCAGCCGCTCTAGCGGGAGCGTGTCCTACGAGCAGTACTTC. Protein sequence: CASSRSSGSVSYEQYF.